The clone carrying this T cell receptor beta chain was found a few times. Its specificity is unknown. These data are taken from a study of human T cells and chemical hapten exposure. General observations from the study: The presence of alopecia in the donors means their immune response may differ from healthy people's.

Time point denoted: pre-sensitization, week 0. Treatment here: therapeutic diphenylcyclopropenone sensitization with weekly scalp DPC. TCRdb ran MiXCR on the RACE reads and lists one entry per CDR3 protein. The table shows about 110,000 distinct CDR3 sequences, with around 12% occurring only once. The sequencing here drew on whole blood, taken in connection with sensitization to the hapten diphenylcyclopropenone (DPC). The TCR comes from a woman aged 45-65 years with alopecia areata. Some clones in this sample may be carry-over from other donors' samples.

Written as DNA, the CDR3 is TGTGCCAGCACTTTAACCGAAACCGGGGAGCTGTTTTTT. This codes for CASTLTETGELFF. The rearrangement joins TRBV7-6 to TRBJ2-2, with unresolved D. V was clipped by 7 bases and J by 5 bases, with 11 bases between them. The CDR3 consists of 13 residues. The germline gives CDR1 SGHVS, CDR2 FNYEAQ.